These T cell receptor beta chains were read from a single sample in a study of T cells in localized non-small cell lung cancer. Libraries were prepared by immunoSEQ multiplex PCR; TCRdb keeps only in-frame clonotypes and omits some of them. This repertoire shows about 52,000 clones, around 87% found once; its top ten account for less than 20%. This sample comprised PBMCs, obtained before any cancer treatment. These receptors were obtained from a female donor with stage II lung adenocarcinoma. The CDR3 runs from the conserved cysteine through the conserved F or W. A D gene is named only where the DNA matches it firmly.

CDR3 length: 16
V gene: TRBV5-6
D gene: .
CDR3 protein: CASLPGPGQMNTEAFF

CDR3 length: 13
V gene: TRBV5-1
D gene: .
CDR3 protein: CASSSTGSTEAFF

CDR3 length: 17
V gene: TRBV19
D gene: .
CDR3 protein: CASGRPGGGFNQETQYF

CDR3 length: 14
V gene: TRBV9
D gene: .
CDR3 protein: CASSPTGGANVLTF

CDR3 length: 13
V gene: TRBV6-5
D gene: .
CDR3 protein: CASNILGTDTQYF

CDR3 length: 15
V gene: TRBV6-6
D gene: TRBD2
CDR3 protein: CASRSRWGGADTQYF

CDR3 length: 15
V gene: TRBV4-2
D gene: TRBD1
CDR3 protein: CASSREQTGRDGYTF

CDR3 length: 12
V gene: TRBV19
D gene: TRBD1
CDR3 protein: CASSVDRGLQFF

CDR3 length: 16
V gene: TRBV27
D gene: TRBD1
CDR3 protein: CASSFIRDRGQETQYF

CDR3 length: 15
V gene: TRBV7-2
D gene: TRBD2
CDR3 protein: CASSFAGESTDTQYF

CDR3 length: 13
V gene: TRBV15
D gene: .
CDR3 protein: CATSRGGGGGYTF

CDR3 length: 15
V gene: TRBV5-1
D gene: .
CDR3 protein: CASSLGGTGANVLTF

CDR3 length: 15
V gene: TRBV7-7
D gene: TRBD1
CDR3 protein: CASSLRQGGSYEQYF

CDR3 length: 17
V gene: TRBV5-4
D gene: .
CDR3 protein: CASSLGGTGSRFYGYTF

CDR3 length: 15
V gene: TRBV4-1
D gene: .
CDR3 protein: CASGPLSGRGEKLFF

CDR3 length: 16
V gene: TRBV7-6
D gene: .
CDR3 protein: CASSLAPPGSNQPQHF

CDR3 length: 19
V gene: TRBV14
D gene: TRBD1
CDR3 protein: CASSQFAQTHRGRRTEAFF

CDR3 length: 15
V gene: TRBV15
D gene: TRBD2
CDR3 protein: CATSARLAGQETQYF

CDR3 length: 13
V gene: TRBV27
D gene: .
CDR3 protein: CASSLFGDNEQFF

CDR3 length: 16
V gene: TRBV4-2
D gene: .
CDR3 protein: CASSQDVRGPGNTIYF

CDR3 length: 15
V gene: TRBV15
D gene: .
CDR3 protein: CATSRGGQRNTEAFF

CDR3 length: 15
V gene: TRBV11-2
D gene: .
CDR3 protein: CASSLDGALNTEAFF

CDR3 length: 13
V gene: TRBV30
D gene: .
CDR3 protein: CAWRRGGGEKLFF

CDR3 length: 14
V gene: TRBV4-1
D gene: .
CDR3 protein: CASSQGGFSEKLFF

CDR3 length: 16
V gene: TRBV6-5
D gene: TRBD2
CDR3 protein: CASSYSSSGVSGELFF

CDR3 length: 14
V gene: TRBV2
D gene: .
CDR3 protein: CASGRGLLNTEAFF

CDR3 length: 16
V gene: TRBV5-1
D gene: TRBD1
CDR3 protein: CASSTGQGGTNEKLFF

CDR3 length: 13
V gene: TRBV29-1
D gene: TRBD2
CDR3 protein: CSVPGLADNEQFF

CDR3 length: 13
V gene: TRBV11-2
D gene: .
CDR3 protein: CASSFGRDTEAFF